This T cell receptor beta chain was sequenced in a study of control samples from healthy donors and cancer patients. The CDR3 runs 16 residues. CDR1 and CDR2 from the germline V gene are SGHTA and FQGTGA. After removal of 5 bases from V and 3 bases from J, the junction contained 9 bases not matched to a gene. Repertoires were generated with immunoSEQ multiplex PCR, while TCRdb's copy carries only in-frame clones and drops some. The sample contains just under 75,000 clones, more than 75% of which appear only once. Specimen: blood. The chain joins TRBV7-3 to TRBJ2-7; 11 bases map to TRBD1. This TCR came from a woman between 45 and 60 years old in good health. The CDR3: CASSPQGGTGGYEQYF. The CDR3 bases are TGTGCCAGCAGCCCCCAGGGGGGGACAGGGGGCTACGAGCAGTACTTC. The variable domain in full, with the rest retrieved from reference TRBV7-3 and TRBJ2-7, is GAGVSQTPSNKVTEKGKYVELRCDPISGHTALYWYRQSLGQGPEFLIYFQGTGAADDSGLPNDRFFAVRPEGSVSTLKIQRTERGDSAVYLCASSPQGGTGGYEQYFGPGTRLTVT.